This T cell receptor beta chain was captured by sequencing in a study of blood T cell repertoires in COVID-19 (dated by TCRdb to the early 2020s). For the study in its entirety: Samples covering the acute and convalescent phases of COVID-19 were provided by collaborators in the United States, Italy and Spain. Deeply sampled blood TCRbeta repertoires from subjects exposed to, actively infected with, or recovered from COVID-19 were included in the dataset. Samples came from the ongoing ImmuneRACE study (first 160 participants) plus 1,254 subjects from 6 global collaborators. Nearly every sample came with metadata listing a de-identified subject ID, COVID-19 status, age in years and sex. HLA class I and class II types, where available, came from metadata supplied by the sample provider rather than from assay-based typing. The repertoires were released in a freely available public database meant as a resource for research on the immune response to SARS-CoV-2. The material from the prospective study consisted of cDNA or gDNA derived from T cells, B-cell-depleted T cells, or PBMCs. Beyond this particular receptor, the publication reports: The quantity of clinical and demographic metadata differed by source and by participant and was supplied without curation.

The immunoSEQ Assay, a bias-controlled multiplex PCR, was used to amplify TCRbeta CDR3 regions from genomic DNA. As for how the authors treated the data: The number of nucleated cells in each sample was estimated from the amplification of reference gene primers within the assay. To quantify the absolute abundance of each unique TCRbeta CDR3 rearrangement, sequence reads were collapsed and filtered. For each sample, productive Simpson clonality was calculated as the square root of Simpson's diversity index over productive rearrangements. In its TCRdb copy, this immuneACCESS table keeps in-frame sequences only and misses some clones. Where compared with another copy, unresolved V genes explain less than half of these, and the others have no known cause. That table supplies the V and J calls and clone size; D and trimming were determined from the DNA. This sample gives hundreds of thousands of clones in total; 87% of them show up just once. In total, the top ten clones hold roughly 2.2% of the sample.

As for this clone: The target of this receptor is not known. No per-base quality is available; no much larger clone lies one base away.

Samples from volunteer blood donors who had recovered from COVID-19 were contributed by a second Seattle source. Whole blood was collected in K2EDTA tubes by collaborating institutions according to the institutions' own protocols. For TCRbeta analysis, collaborators shipped samples as frozen whole blood, isolated PBMCs, or DNA extracted from either of those sample types. The sample comprised peripheral blood. The clonotype originates from a woman aged 45-65 years who had recovered from COVID-19.

The DNA is TGTGCCAGTAGAAGGGACAGGGGGCCCGGGGAGCTGTTTTTT. Its amino acids are CASRRDRGPGELFF. The sequence is built from TRBV19 and TRBJ2-2, and TRBD1 matches 12 of the central bases. The germline V and J ends show losses of 6 bases and 6 bases respectively, and no gene match explains 2 bases of the junction. The germline V gene (reference sequence) supplies CDR1 LNHDA and CDR2 SQIVND. Reading from cysteine to phenylalanine, the CDR3 counts 14 amino acids. The entry retains the CDR3 DNA only, 42 bases that are in frame from base 1.